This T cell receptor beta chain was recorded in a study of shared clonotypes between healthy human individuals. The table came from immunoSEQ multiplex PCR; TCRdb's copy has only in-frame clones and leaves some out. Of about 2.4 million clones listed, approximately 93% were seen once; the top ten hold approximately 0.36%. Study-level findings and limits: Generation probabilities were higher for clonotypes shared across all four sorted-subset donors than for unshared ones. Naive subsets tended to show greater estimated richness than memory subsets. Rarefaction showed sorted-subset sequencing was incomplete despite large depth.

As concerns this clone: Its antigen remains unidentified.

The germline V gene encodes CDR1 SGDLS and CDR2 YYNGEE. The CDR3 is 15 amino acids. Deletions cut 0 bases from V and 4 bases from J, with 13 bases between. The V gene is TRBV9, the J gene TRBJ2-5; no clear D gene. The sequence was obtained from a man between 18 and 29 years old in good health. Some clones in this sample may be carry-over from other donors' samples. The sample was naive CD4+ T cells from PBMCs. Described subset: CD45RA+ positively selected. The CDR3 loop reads CASSVEGRSSETQYF. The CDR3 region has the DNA TGTGCCAGCAGCGTAGAAGGCAGATCTTCAGAGACCCAGTACTTC. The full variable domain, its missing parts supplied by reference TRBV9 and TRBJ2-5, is DSGVTQTPKHLITATGQRVTLRCSPRSGDLSVYWYQQSLDQGLQFLIQYYNGEERAKGNILERFSAQQFPDLHSELNLSSLELGDSALYFCASSVEGRSSETQYFGPGTRLLVL.